Only a few counts were recorded for the clone carrying this T cell receptor (beta chain). The source of the sample is a study of T-cell memory formation after mild COVID-19. In the study overall: Clusters of TCRs were largely donor specific.

TCRdb recomputed calls from the 5' RACE reads with MiXCR, one row per CDR3 protein. Here the sample spans under 110,000 distinct CDR3 sequences, over 15% being singletons. This CDR3 is 15 amino acids long. The V end was cut by 3 bases, the J end by 0 bases, with 9 bases between. This TCR derives from an adult woman who had mild COVID-19 (a few samples of this study predate the infection). Cell type and time point are not known. J is TRBJ1-5 and V is TRBV12-3 or TRBV12-4; tentatively, D is TRBD1 (5 bases). Sequencing was done on a sample of PBMCs or a T cell subset sorted from them (not recorded which). For the CDR3, the DNA is TGTGCCAGCAGTTTTCACAGGTATAGCAATCAGCCCCAGCATTTT. It specifies CASSFHRYSNQPQHF.